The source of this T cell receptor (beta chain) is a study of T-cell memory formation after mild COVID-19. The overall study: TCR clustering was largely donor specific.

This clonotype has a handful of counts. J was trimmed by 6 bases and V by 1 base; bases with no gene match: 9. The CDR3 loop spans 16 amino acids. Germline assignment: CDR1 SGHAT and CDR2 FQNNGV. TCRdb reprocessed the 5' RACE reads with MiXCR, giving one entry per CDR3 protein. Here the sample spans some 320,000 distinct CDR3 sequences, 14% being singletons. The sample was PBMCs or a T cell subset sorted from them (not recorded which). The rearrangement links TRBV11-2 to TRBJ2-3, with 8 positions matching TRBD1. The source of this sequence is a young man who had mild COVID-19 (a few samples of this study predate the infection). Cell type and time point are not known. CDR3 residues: CASSLGNTGGLDTQYF. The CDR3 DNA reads TGTGCCAGCAGCTTAGGGAACACAGGGGGACTGGATACGCAGTATTTT.